The sequence of this T cell receptor beta chain was determined in a study of beta chain features in type 1 diabetes. Study-wide findings and caveats: In all four CD4+ subsets, TCRB CDR3 length was significantly, moderately reduced in type 1 diabetes.

The authors reverse transcribed all of the isolated RNA, so sequencing captured expressed TCRB transcripts. TCRdb keeps only in-frame clones here, not all; method: immunoSEQ multiplex PCR. The repertoire holds some 120,000 clones, with 17% as singletons. Losses at the gene ends were 5 bases for V and 0 bases for J; bases not matched to a gene: 7. The CDR3 runs 16 residues. CDR1 LNHDA and CDR2 SQIVND come from the germline V gene (reference sequence). This clone was detected only a few times. The antigen remains unidentified. Sequencing used central memory CD4+ T cells from blood. The chain has TRBV19 and TRBJ2-1, with 7 bases aligning to TRBD2. The clonotype originates from a man aged 18 to 29 with type 1 diabetes. The CDR3 region is CASSFTSVSSYNEQFF. As DNA, the CDR3 is TGTGCCAGTAGTTTCACTAGCGTGAGCTCCTACAATGAGCAGTTCTTC.